Sequencing of this TCR beta chain was carried out in a study of OX40 agonist ivuxolimab in advanced cancers. Germline trimming cut 6 bases from V and 2 bases from J; bases unmatched to any gene: 5. This CDR3 contains 15 residues. Germline loops: CDR1 LNHDA, CDR2 SQIVND (reference sequence). Produced via immunoSEQ multiplex PCR; TCRdb's table is partial and in-frame only. The data contain about 27,000 clones, about 87% of them singletons. This chain connects TRBV19 to TRBJ2-7; 12 nucleotides agree with TRBD2. The sequence was collected from an adult with an advanced solid tumor such as melanoma, head and neck, liver or kidney cancer. Source: CD4+ or CD8+ T cells sorted from blood, taken in a trial of the OX40 agonist ivuxolimab. The CDR3 sequence is CASSASSGGAYEQYF. As DNA, the CDR3 is TGTGCCAGTAGCGCCTCTAGCGGGGGGGCCTACGAGCAGTACTTC.